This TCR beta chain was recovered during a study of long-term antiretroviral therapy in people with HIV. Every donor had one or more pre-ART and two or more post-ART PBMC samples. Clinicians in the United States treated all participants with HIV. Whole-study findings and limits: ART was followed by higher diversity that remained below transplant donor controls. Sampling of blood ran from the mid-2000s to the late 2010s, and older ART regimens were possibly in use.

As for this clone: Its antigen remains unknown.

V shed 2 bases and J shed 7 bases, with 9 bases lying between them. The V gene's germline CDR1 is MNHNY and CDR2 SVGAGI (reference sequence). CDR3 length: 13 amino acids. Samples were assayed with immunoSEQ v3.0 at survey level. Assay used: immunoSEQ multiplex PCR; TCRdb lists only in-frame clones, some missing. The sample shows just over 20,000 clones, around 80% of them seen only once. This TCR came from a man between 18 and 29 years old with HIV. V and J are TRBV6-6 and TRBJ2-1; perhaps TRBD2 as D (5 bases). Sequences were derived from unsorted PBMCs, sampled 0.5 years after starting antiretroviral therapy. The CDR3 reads CASSYNRENEQFF. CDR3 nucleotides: TGTGCCAGCAGTTACAATCGGGAAAATGAGCAGTTCTTC.